Presented here are 24 T cell receptor beta chains from one specimen sequenced in a study of beta chain features in type 1 diabetes. Isolated RNA was reverse transcribed in full, so expressed TCRB transcripts were sequenced. TCRdb's table, derived via immunoSEQ multiplex PCR, lists solely in-frame clones and lacks some. The table shows around 600,000 clones, with 9.5% to 15% occurring only once. These TCRs' antigens remain unknown. Overall study results and limits: Researchers report that Type 1 diabetes patients had moderately but significantly shorter TCRB CDR3s across all four CD4+ subsets.

The sample taken for sequencing was naive CD4+ T cells from blood. The receptors here all came from a man aged 25 to 40 with type 1 diabetes.

The DNA for the CDR3 is TGTGCCAGCAGCCTGTGGACAGGAGAAGACCAGCCCCAGCATTTT. Translating it yields CASSLWTGEDQPQHF. The chain has TRBV7-2 and TRBJ1-5; TRBD1 matches 7 bases. Germline V gene data show CDR1 as SGHTA and CDR2 as FQGNSA. J gave up 7 bases and V 5 bases, and 11 bases lay outside the gene matches. The CDR3 is 15 residues long. The full variable domain, its missing parts supplied by reference TRBV7-2 and TRBJ1-5, is GAGVSQSPSNKVTEKGKDVELRCDPISGHTALYWYRQSLGQGLEFLIYFQGNSAPDKSGLPSDRFSAERTGGSVSTLTIQRTQQEDSAVYLCASSLWTGEDQPQHFGDGTRLSIL.

This chain connects TRBV7-2 to TRBJ2-5, with 10 positions matching TRBD2. The V gene's germline CDR1 is SGHTA and CDR2 FQGNSA. This CDR3 comprises 16 residues. Germline trimming cut 6 bases from V and 5 bases from J; bases unmatched to any gene: 12. CDR3 in amino acids: CASSPPGLASGETQYF. Written as DNA, the CDR3 is TGTGCCAGCAGTCCGCCGGGACTAGCGTCCGGGGAGACCCAGTACTTC.

The genes are TRBV6-6 and TRBJ2-7; tentative D call: TRBD1 (5 bases). There are 16 residues in the CDR3. The V end lost 0 bases, the J end lost 2 bases, and 14 bases lay between the germline ends. Germline-derived CDR1 and CDR2 are MNHNY and SVGAGI (reference sequence). The chain's CDR3 is CASSYSVQGTTYEQYF. CDR3 DNA: TGTGCCAGCAGTTACTCGGTTCAGGGAACGACCTACGAGCAGTACTTC.

The J gene is TRBJ1-6, the V gene TRBV7-2; D is ambiguous. The CDR3 totals 15 residues. Deletions cut 4 bases from V and 6 bases from J, with 13 bases between. CDR1 is SGHTA, CDR2 FQGNSA, per germline. CDR3 in amino acids: CASSSRLPSNSPLHF. The DNA for the CDR3 is TGTGCCAGCAGCTCACGGCTACCCAGTAATTCACCCCTCCACTTT.

Comment on this clone: A junction boundary mismatches the germline segment, possibly from a read error. This chain uses TRBV5-6 with TRBJ1-2, with D uncertain. Germline loops: CDR1 SGHDT, CDR2 YYEEEE. This CDR3 is built from 14 residues. This chain's CDR3 is CASSLRRKRDGYTF. CDR3 coding DNA: TGTGCCAGCAGCTTGCGTAGGAAAAGGGATGGTTACACCTTC.

This clone has more than one count but fewer than ten. The sample contains more than one DNA sequence encoding this CDR3. CDR3 in DNA: TGTGCCAGCAGCTTGGGTCAGGACTACCCCCGTCCGGATACGCAGTATTTT. Translating gives CASSLGQDYPRPDTQYF. The chain employs TRBV5-6 and TRBJ2-3; D possibly corresponds to TRBD2 (6 bases). Trimming pared 0 bases from V and 6 bases from J, leaving 20 bases between. From germline, CDR1 is SGHDT and CDR2 YYEEEE. The CDR3 contains 17 residues.

The J gene is TRBJ2-3, the V gene TRBV25-1; 8 bases are a match to TRBD1. In germline, CDR1 is MGHDK, CDR2 SYGVNS. The CDR3 is made up of 18 amino acids. V shed 5 bases and J 0 bases; nucleotides not matched to a gene: 13. The CDR3 nucleotides are TGTGCCAGCAGTCCCACGGCGGGACAGGCCACTAGCACAGATACGCAGTATTTT. Residues: CASSPTAGQATSTDTQYF.

The chain links TRBV19 to TRBJ1-2; possible D gene TRBD1, 5 bases. Trimming removed 5 bases at V and 5 bases at J, with 9 bases between. This CDR3 is built from 12 residues. Germline lookup yields CDR1 LNHDA and CDR2 SQIVND (reference sequence). CDR3 bases: TGTGCCAGTAGTGGGACTGGTTATGGCTACACCTTC. Translation gives CASSGTGYGYTF.

The table lists this clone with a few counts. The J gene is TRBJ1-6, the V gene TRBV7-2; TRBD1 aligns across 8 bases. CDR1 is SGHTA and CDR2 is FQGNSA in the germline V gene. This CDR3 is built from 16 residues. V was pared by 0 bases and J by 11 bases, with 9 bases of the junction left unmatched. CDR3 protein: CASSLAGQGSTAPLHF. CDR3 coding DNA: TGTGCCAGCAGCTTAGCCGGACAGGGAAGTACGGCACCCCTCCACTTT.

This chain joins TRBV5-1 and TRBJ2-1, with D possibly matching TRBD1 (5 bases). Germline V gene data show CDR1 as SGHRS and CDR2 as YFSETQ. The CDR3 covers 17 residues. Trimming removed 0 bases from V and 6 bases from J, with 19 bases in between. The DNA for the CDR3 is TGCGCCAGCAGCTTGGGGGGCCACTCAAGAATTGGCAATGAGCAGTTCTTC. Translated: CASSLGGHSRIGNEQFF.

The chain recombines TRBV6-1 with TRBJ2-1, with TRBD2 identical over 11 bases. The CDR3 is 15 residues long. After removal of 4 bases from V and 6 bases from J, the junction contained 5 bases not matched to a gene. The germline CDR1 and CDR2 sequences are MNHNS and SASEGT. The CDR3, as DNA: TGTGCCAGCAGTGTGACTAGCGGGGCCATCAATGAGCAGTTCTTC. Amino acids: CASSVTSGAINEQFF.

The chain has TRBV5-1 and TRBJ2-1, with TRBD1 matching 7 bases. This CDR3 is built from 16 residues. Germline CDR1 and CDR2: SGHRS and YFSETQ. V was pared by 6 bases and J by 5 bases, with 14 bases of the junction left unmatched. CDR3 residues: CASNPSRDRQDNEQFF. As DNA, the CDR3 is TGCGCCAGCAACCCCAGCAGGGACAGACAGGACAATGAGCAGTTCTTC.

The gene calls are TRBV30 and TRBJ1-2; TRBD1 agrees at 8 bases. Germline V CDR1 and CDR2: GTSNPN, SVGIG (reference sequence). The CDR3 extends over 16 amino acids. V lost 1 base to trimming and J lost 4 bases; unmatched junction nucleotides: 11. Written as DNA, the CDR3 is TGTGCCTGGAGTGATCAGGGGGCCCTTGATGGCTATGGCTACACCTTC. This sequence encodes CAWSDQGALDGYGYTF.

The sample holds a few counts of this clone. The DNA for the CDR3 is TGTGCCAGCACCAAGACTAGCGGGGGAGCTATACAAGAGACCCAGTACTTC. Translation: CASTKTSGGAIQETQYF. This rearrangement joins TRBV27 to TRBJ2-5; 12 nucleotides align to TRBD2. Germline V lookup: CDR1 MNHEY, CDR2 SMNVEV (reference sequence). CDR3 size: 17 residues. V lost 7 bases to trimming and J lost 2 bases; unmatched junction nucleotides: 11.

A few counts support this clone. The chain joins TRBV7-2 to TRBJ2-4; 9 bases match TRBD2. The V gene's germline CDR1 is SGHTA and CDR2 FQGNSA. This CDR3 is 16 amino acids long. V shed 0 bases and J 6 bases; nucleotides not matched to a gene: 6. CDR3 bases: TGTGCCAGCAGCTTAGCTCTAGCGGGGCAGGGAAACATTCAGTACTTC. Translation gives CASSLALAGQGNIQYF.

This clone has just a few counts. This rearrangement joins TRBV19 to TRBJ2-5; TRBD1 aligns across 12 bases. This CDR3 contains 15 residues. V was pared by 3 bases and J by 7 bases, with 6 bases of the junction left unmatched. Germline V gene data show CDR1 as LNHDA and CDR2 as SQIVND (reference sequence). The CDR3 is CASSIGTGGEGTQYF. CDR3 nucleotide sequence: TGTGCCAGTAGTATTGGGACAGGGGGCGAGGGGACCCAGTACTTC.

The V and J genes are TRBV2 and TRBJ2-5; 8 bases fit TRBD2. Per germline, CDR1 SNHLY and CDR2 FYNNEI. This CDR3 has 12 residues. The J segment lost 4 bases and the V segment lost 6 bases, leaving 1 base of the junction unmatched. CDR3 in DNA: TGTGCCAGCAGGCTAGCGGGAGAGACCCAGTACTTC. It encodes CASRLAGETQYF.

V gene TRBV9 combines with J gene TRBJ1-6; D might be TRBD1 (5 bases). CDR3 length: 17 residues. Trimming removed 1 base from V and 10 bases from J, with 21 bases in between. CDR1 and CDR2 (germline): SGDLS, YYNGEE. CDR3 region: CASSVTAGSSGQSPLHF. In DNA form, the CDR3 reads TGTGCCAGCAGCGTAACCGCCGGTTCGTCAGGGCAGTCACCCCTCCACTTT.

This clone has more than one count but fewer than ten. V is TRBV28 and J is TRBJ2-2; a weak D match, TRBD2 (5 bases). CDR1 is MDHEN, CDR2 SYDVKM, per germline. V was pared by 3 bases and J by 6 bases, with 11 bases between. The CDR3 length is 14 residues. The CDR3, as DNA: TGTGCCAGCAGTTTGCGGATGGGAGCCGGGGAGCTGTTTTTT. Its protein product is CASSLRMGAGELFF. Together with reference TRBV28 and TRBJ2-2, the CDR3 gives the full variable domain: DVKVTQSSRYLVKRTGEKVFLECVQDMDHENMFWYRQDPGLGLRLIYFSYDVKMKEKGDIPEGYSVSREKKERFSLILESASTNQTSMYLCASSLRMGAGELFFGEGSRLTVL.

V usage is TRBV5-1 and J usage is TRBJ2-1; the match to TRBD2 covers 8 bases. The CDR3 is 14 residues long. Germline trimming cut 4 bases from V and 7 bases from J; bases unmatched to any gene: 7. Germline V gives CDR1 SGHRS, CDR2 YFSETQ. The CDR3 bases are TGCGCCAGCAGCCAACCGGGACTAGTAAATGAGCAGTTCTTC. This sequence encodes CASSQPGLVNEQFF.

This CDR3 reads CASSPRTSGGINEQYF. The CDR3 DNA sequence: TGTGCCAGCAGCCCACGGACTAGCGGGGGAATTAACGAGCAGTACTTC. The V call is TRBV9, the J call TRBJ2-7; 13 nucleotides agree with TRBD2. V gave up 4 bases and J gave up 5 bases; unmatched junction bases: 9. CDR3 length equals 16 residues. CDR1 is SGDLS, CDR2 YYNGEE, per germline. Full variable domain (rest looked up from reference TRBV9 and TRBJ2-7): DSGVTQTPKHLITATGQRVTLRCSPRSGDLSVYWYQQSLDQGLQFLIQYYNGEERAKGNILERFSAQQFPDLHSELNLSSLELGDSALYFCASSPRTSGGINEQYFGPGTRLTVT.

A few counts support this clone. A read error may produce the germline difference seen at one junction end. CDR3 in DNA: TGTGCCAGCAGCATAGCCGGGACACAAGCCTACGAGCAGTACTTC. Protein: CASSIAGTQAYEQYF. The chain carries TRBV7-9 and TRBJ2-7, with D tentatively TRBD1 (6 bases). Germline V gives CDR1 SEHNR, CDR2 FQNEAQ (reference sequence). The CDR3 is made up of 15 amino acids.

There are a few counts of this clone. This rearrangement joins TRBV29-1 to TRBJ2-2, with 7 nucleotides matching TRBD1. This CDR3 contains 13 residues. Unmatched junction bases numbered 5, after V lost 3 bases and J lost 7 bases. Germline-derived CDR1 and CDR2 are SQVTM and ANQGSEA. CDR3 in amino acids: CSVERGLGGELFF. The CDR3 DNA reads as TGCAGCGTTGAGAGGGGGCTAGGCGGGGAGCTGTTTTTT.

This rearrangement joins TRBV5-1 to TRBJ2-1, with D unresolved. Looked up from germline, CDR1 is SGHRS and CDR2 is YFSETQ. Trimming shortened V by 3 bases and J by 4 bases, and 8 bases separated the two germline ends. The CDR3 is 13 amino acids. CDR3 sequence: CASSSGGYNEQFF. CDR3 DNA sequence: TGCGCCAGCAGCTCCGGTGGTTACAATGAGCAGTTCTTC.